This T cell receptor (beta chain) was captured in a study of blood T cell repertoires in COVID-19. Study-level information: T cells, B-cell-depleted T cells, or PBMCs supplied cDNA or gDNA.

Authors' processing steps: Estimates of nucleated cell counts were drawn from the amplification of reference gene primers. TCRdb's table, derived via immunoSEQ multiplex PCR, lists solely in-frame clones and lacks some. The V and J calls and clone size are taken from that table; D and trimming were inferred from the DNA. The sample holds about 84,000 clones, about 70% seen once. This clonotype was sampled from a man aged 50-60 years with active or convalescent COVID-19. Material for sequencing was peripheral blood.

The CDR3 nucleotides read TGTGCCAGCAGGGGACAGCTGGATCAGCCCCAGCATTTT. As protein: CASRGQLDQPQHF. The chain joins TRBV12-3 or TRBV12-4 to TRBJ1-5, with 7 bases aligning to TRBD1. With 6 bases clipped from V and 5 bases from J, the junction kept 4 bases outside the gene matches. This CDR3 region has 13 residues.